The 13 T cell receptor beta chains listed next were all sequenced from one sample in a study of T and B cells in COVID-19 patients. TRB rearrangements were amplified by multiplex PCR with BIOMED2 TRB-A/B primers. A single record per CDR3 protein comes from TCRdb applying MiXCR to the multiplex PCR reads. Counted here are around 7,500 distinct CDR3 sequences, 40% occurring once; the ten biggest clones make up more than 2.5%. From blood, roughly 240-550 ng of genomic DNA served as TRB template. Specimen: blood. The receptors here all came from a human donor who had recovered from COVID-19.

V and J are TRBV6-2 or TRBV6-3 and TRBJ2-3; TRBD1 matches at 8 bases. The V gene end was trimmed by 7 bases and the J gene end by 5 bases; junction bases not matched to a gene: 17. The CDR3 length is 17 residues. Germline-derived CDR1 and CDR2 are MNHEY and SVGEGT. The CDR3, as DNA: TGTGCCAGCACCTACCCCCCACCCGGGACAGGAATAGATACGCAGTATTTT. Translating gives CASTYPPPGTGIDTQYF.

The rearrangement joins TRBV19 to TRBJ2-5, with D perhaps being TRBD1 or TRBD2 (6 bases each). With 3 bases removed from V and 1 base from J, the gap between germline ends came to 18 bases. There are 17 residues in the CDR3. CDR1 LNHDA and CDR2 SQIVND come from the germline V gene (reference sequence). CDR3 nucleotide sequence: TGTGCCAGTAGTATTTGGGGGGCGGCTGGGAGCCAAGAGACCCAGTACTTC. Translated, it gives CASSIWGAAGSQETQYF.

The CDR3 here is CASSPMRGGADTQYF. CDR3 bases: TGTGCCAGCTCACCAATGAGGGGAGGCGCAGATACGCAGTATTTT. This chain links TRBV18 with TRBJ2-3, with a possible D match to TRBD2 (6 bases). CDR3 length: 15 amino acids. V lost 2 bases and J lost 4, with 13 bases in between. CDR1 and CDR2 (germline): KGHSH, LQKENI. Full variable domain (remainder filled in from reference TRBV18 and TRBJ2-3): NAGVMQNPRHLVRRRGQEARLRCSPMKGHSHVYWYRQLPEEGLKFMVYLQKENIIDESGMPKERFSAEFPKEGPSILRIQQVVRGDSAAYFCASSPMRGGADTQYFGPGTRLTVL.

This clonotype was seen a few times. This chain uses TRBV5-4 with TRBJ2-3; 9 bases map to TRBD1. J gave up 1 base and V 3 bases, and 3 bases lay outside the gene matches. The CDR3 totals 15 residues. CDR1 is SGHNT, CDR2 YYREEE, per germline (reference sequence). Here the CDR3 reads CASSSGQGRTDTQYF. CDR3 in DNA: TGTGCCAGCAGCTCCGGACAGGGGCGCACAGATACGCAGTATTTT.

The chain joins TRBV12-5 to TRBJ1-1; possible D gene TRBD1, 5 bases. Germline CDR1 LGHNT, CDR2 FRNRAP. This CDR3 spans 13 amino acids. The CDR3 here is CASSYSRGTEAFF. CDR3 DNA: TGTGCCAGCAGTTACTCTAGGGGTACTGAAGCTTTCTTT.

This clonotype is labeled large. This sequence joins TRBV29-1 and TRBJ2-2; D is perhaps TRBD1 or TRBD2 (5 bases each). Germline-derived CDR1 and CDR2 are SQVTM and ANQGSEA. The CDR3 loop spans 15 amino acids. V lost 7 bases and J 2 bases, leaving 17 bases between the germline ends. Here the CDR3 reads CSAQRGRTNTGELFF. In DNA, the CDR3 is TGCAGCGCCCAGAGGGGCAGAACTAACACCGGGGAGCTGTTTTTT.

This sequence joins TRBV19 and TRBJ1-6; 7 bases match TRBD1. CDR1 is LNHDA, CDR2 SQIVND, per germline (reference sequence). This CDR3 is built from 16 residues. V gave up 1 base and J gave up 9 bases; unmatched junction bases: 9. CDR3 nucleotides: TGTGCCAGTAGTATAGTGGACAGGCCGACGGGTTCACCCCTCCACTTT. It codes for CASSIVDRPTGSPLHF.

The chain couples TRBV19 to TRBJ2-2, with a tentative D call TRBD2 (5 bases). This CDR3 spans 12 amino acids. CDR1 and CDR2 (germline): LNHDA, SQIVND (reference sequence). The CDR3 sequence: CVSSTGYGELFF. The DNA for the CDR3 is TGTGTTAGTAGTACGGGGTACGGGGAGCTGTTTTTT.

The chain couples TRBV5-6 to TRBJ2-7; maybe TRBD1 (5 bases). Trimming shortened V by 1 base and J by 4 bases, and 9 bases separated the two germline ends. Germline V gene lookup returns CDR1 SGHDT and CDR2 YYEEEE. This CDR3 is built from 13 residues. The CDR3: CASSLYGAYEQYF. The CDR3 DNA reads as TGTGCCAGCAGCTTGTATGGGGCTTACGAGCAGTACTTC.

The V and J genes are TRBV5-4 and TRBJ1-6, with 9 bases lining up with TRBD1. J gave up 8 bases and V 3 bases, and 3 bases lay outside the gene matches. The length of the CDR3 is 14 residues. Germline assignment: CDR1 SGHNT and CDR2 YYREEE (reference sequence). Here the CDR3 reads CASSSDRGDSPLHF. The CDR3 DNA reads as TGTGCCAGCAGCTCGGACAGGGGTGATTCACCCCTCCACTTT.

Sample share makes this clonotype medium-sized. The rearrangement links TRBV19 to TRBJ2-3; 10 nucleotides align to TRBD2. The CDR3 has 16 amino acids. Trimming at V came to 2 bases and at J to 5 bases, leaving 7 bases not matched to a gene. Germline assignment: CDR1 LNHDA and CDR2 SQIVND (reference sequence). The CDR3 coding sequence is TGTGCCAGTAGTATACGGCTAGCGGGGGCCATAGATACGCAGTATTTT. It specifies CASSIRLAGAIDTQYF.

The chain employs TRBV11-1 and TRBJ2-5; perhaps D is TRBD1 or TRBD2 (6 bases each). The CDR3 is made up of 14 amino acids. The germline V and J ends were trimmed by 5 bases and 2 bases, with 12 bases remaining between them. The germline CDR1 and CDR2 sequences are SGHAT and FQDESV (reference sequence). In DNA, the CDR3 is TGTGCCAGCAGCCGTTGGAGGGGGCAAGAGACCCAGTACTTC. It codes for CASSRWRGQETQYF. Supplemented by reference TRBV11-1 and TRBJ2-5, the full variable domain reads EAEVAQSPRYKITEKSQAVAFWCDPISGHATLYWYRQILGQGPELLVQFQDESVVDDSQLPKDRFSAERLKGVDSTLKIQPAELGDSAMYLCASSRWRGQETQYFGPGTRLLVL.

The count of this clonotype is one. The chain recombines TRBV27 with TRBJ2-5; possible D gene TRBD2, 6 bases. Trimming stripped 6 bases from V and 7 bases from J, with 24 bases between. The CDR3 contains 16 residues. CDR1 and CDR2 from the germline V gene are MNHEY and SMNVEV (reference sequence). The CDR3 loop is CASSQRAGPAGGTQYF. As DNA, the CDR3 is TGTGCCAGCAGCCAACGAGCGGGTCCCGCTGGGGGGACCCAGTACTTC.